The 12 T cell receptor beta chains given below trace back to one sample, sequenced in a study of shared clonotypes between healthy human individuals. This table comes from immunoSEQ multiplex PCR, and its TCRdb copy is limited to in-frame clones, with some not included. The sample yields roughly 700,000 clones, around 72% seen once. Specimen: memory CD4+ T cells sorted from blood. Described subset: CD45RA-negative fraction. The receptors here all came from a woman younger than 45 in good health.

The J gene is TRBJ1-1, the V gene TRBV30; D may be TRBD1 (6 bases). The CDR3 covers 12 residues. Germline V gene lookup returns CDR1 GTSNPN and CDR2 SVGIG (reference sequence). The V end was cut by 5 bases, the J end by 12 bases, with 19 bases between. In DNA form, the CDR3 reads TGTGCCTGGCAACCAGGGGAAAGTGGATCTTTCTTT. Its translation: CAWQPGESGSFF.

This clone was seen a handful of times. The chain employs TRBV2 and TRBJ2-7, with TRBD2 matching over 7 bases. Germline V gene lookup returns CDR1 SNHLY and CDR2 FYNNEI. The CDR3 runs to 15 residues. V lost 6 bases and J lost 4; bases outside the gene matches: 12. The CDR3 protein is CASRAEGGPRYEQYF. In nucleotides, the CDR3 is TGTGCCAGCAGGGCTGAGGGAGGGCCTCGGTACGAGCAGTACTTC.

The V gene is TRBV10-3, the J gene TRBJ2-1; TRBD2 aligns across 10 bases. Germline V gene lookup returns CDR1 ENHRY and CDR2 SYGVKD. The CDR3 sequence is 16 residues long. With 2 bases clipped from V and 8 bases from J, the junction kept 9 bases outside the gene matches. CDR3 in DNA: TGTGCCATCAGTGAGGTGTTGTCTAGCGGGAGCCATGAGCAGTTCTTC. Translation gives CAISEVLSSGSHEQFF.

This clone was seen a single time. The chain uses TRBV6-1 and TRBJ2-2; 8 bases line up with TRBD2. The CDR3 has 13 residues. V lost 8 bases and J lost 6; bases outside the gene matches: 5. In germline, CDR1 is MNHNS, CDR2 SASEGT. This chain's CDR3 is CASHLLAAGELFF. CDR3 bases: TGTGCCAGCCACCTACTAGCGGCCGGGGAGCTGTTTTTT.

This chain links TRBV2 with TRBJ2-2, with 7 bases fitting TRBD1. CDR3 length equals 15 residues. With 7 bases clipped from V and 0 bases from J, the junction kept 5 bases outside the gene matches. CDR1 SNHLY and CDR2 FYNNEI come from the germline V gene. This CDR3 is CASKGTVANTGELFF. As DNA, the CDR3 is TGTGCCAGCAAAGGGACAGTAGCGAACACCGGGGAGCTGTTTTTT.

The chain employs TRBV29-1 and TRBJ2-3, with 9 bases aligning to TRBD1. Germline values: CDR1 SQVTM, CDR2 ANQGSEA. The V segment lost 4 bases and the J segment 6 bases; nucleotides outside the gene matches: 5. The CDR3 is 13 residues long. The CDR3 region is CSVADRGFDTQYF. Here the CDR3 DNA reads TGCAGCGTTGCAGACAGGGGGTTCGATACGCAGTATTTT.

V and J are TRBV5-1 and TRBJ2-3; D ambiguous. The germline gives CDR1 SGHRS, CDR2 YFSETQ. V lost 0 bases and J lost 2, with 13 bases in between. The CDR3 extends over 16 amino acids. CDR3 loop: CASSLGLSAPTDTQYF. The CDR3, as DNA: TGCGCCAGCAGCTTGGGCCTAAGCGCCCCCACAGATACGCAGTATTTT.

The V gene is TRBV5-8, the J gene TRBJ2-2; 8 positions match TRBD2. The CDR3 is 16 amino acids. The V and J ends lost 4 bases and 4 bases, in that order; junction bases with no gene match: 9. Germline V gene sequence: CDR1 SGHTS, CDR2 YDEGEE. CDR3 in amino acids: CASSTLLAGSTGELFF. In DNA form, the CDR3 reads TGTGCCAGCAGCACTCTCCTAGCGGGCTCCACCGGGGAGCTGTTTTTT. The whole variable domain, remainder taken from reference TRBV5-8 and TRBJ2-2, is EAGVTQSPTHLIKTRGQQATLRCSPISGHTSVYWYQQALGLGLQFLLWYDEGEERNRGNFPPRFSGRQFPNYSSELNVNALELEDSALYLCASSTLLAGSTGELFFGEGSRLTVL.

The chain employs TRBV29-1 and TRBJ1-1; D uncertain. Germline V lookup: CDR1 SQVTM, CDR2 ANQGSEA. The CDR3 has 13 amino acids. The chain's CDR3 is CSGSGYLRTEAFF. Here the CDR3 DNA reads TGCAGTGGGAGCGGGTATTTGAGGACTGAAGCTTTCTTT.

In its sample, this clone was seen a few times. The chain combines TRBV5-1 with TRBJ2-1, with 8 positions matching TRBD2. The germline CDR1 and CDR2 sequences are SGHRS and YFSETQ. Losses at the gene ends were 3 bases for V and 5 bases for J; bases not matched to a gene: 13. The CDR3 has 17 residues. The DNA of the CDR3 is TGCGCCAGCAGCTCAACAGTAGCGGGACATCGCGACAATGAGCAGTTCTTC. Translated: CASSSTVAGHRDNEQFF. The variable domain in full, with the rest retrieved from reference TRBV5-1 and TRBJ2-1, is KAGVTQTPRYLIKTRGQQVTLSCSPISGHRSVSWYQQTPGQGLQFLFEYFSETQRNKGNFPGRFSGRQFSNSRSEMNVSTLELGDSALYLCASSSTVAGHRDNEQFFGPGTRLTVL.

The rearrangement joins TRBV30 to TRBJ2-7; D is perhaps TRBD1 or TRBD2 (5 bases each). Trimming shortened V by 4 bases and J by 3 bases, and 19 bases separated the two germline ends. The CDR3 contains 15 residues. Germline lookup yields CDR1 GTSNPN and CDR2 SVGIG (reference sequence). CDR3: CAWTRGRATLYEQYF. CDR3 nucleotide sequence: TGTGCCTGGACTCGGGGACGAGCCACCCTCTACGAGCAGTACTTC.

The CDR3 is CASSNSGTGARFF. Written as DNA, the CDR3 is TGTGCCAGCAGCAACTCCGGGACAGGGGCACGATTTTTC. The V and J genes are TRBV21-1 and TRBJ2-7; the table assigns TRBD1, which was not confirmed against the DNA. TRBV21-1 is tagged as a pseudogene. The CDR3 totals 13 residues.